The 32 T cell receptor beta chains presented below share a single source sample, sequenced in a study of T cell responses to AZD1222 COVID-19 vaccine. TCRdb's copy holds only in-frame clones and misses some; the assay was immunoSEQ multiplex PCR. The profile covers around 100,000 clones, with less than 90% appearing a single time and approximately 15% taken by the ten largest. The sample in question was peripheral blood, obtained on day 0 of AZD1222 vaccination. All receptors derive from an adult in good health.

The chain uses TRBV5-6 and TRBJ2-5; 7 nucleotides align to TRBD2. J was trimmed by 4 bases and V by 4 bases; bases with no gene match: 13. In germline, CDR1 is SGHDT, CDR2 YYEEEE. CDR3 length: 16 residues. CDR3 residues: CASSGRTSSARETQYF. The CDR3 DNA follows: TGTGCCAGCAGCGGACGGACTAGTTCCGCAAGAGAGACCCAGTACTTC.

V usage is TRBV19 and J usage is TRBJ2-1; 10 bases map to TRBD1. The CDR3 runs to 16 residues. The J segment lost 2 bases and the V segment lost 3 bases, leaving 4 bases of the junction unmatched. Looked up from germline, CDR1 is LNHDA and CDR2 is SQIVND (reference sequence). The CDR3 spells CASSIYGTGAYNEQFF. CDR3 sequence (DNA): TGTGCCAGTAGTATTTACGGGACAGGGGCCTACAATGAGCAGTTCTTC.

The gene calls are TRBV28 and TRBJ2-7; TRBD1 aligns across 9 bases. CDR3 length: 18 residues. V lost 7 bases to trimming and J lost 0 bases; unmatched junction nucleotides: 16. The germline V gene encodes CDR1 MDHEN and CDR2 SYDVKM. The CDR3 reads CASTLPTPGTGSSYEQYF. In DNA, the CDR3 is TGTGCCAGCACCCTCCCGACTCCCGGGACAGGGAGCTCCTACGAGCAGTACTTC.

The V gene is TRBV11-3, the J gene TRBJ2-1; D gene ambiguous. Trimming shortened V by 0 bases and J by 4 bases, and 19 bases separated the two germline ends. Germline values: CDR1 SGHNT, CDR2 YENEEA. The CDR3 has 18 amino acids. The CDR3 DNA reads TGTGCCAGCAGCTTAGATCGGGCTCGAACAGCCCGGTACAATGAGCAGTTCTTC. It is translated as CASSLDRARTARYNEQFF.

This sequence joins TRBV4-2 and TRBJ1-5; D is undetermined. The CDR3 has 16 amino acids. Germline-derived CDR1 and CDR2 are LGHNA and YNFKEQ. Trimming shortened V by 1 base and J by 0 bases, and 10 bases separated the two germline ends. In DNA, the CDR3 is TGTGCCAGCAGCCAAGGGGATCGGTATAGCAATCAGCCCCAGCATTTT. Its translation: CASSQGDRYSNQPQHF.

V and J are TRBV10-3 and TRBJ1-5; no definite D call. V was clipped by 8 bases and J by 5 bases, with 16 bases between them. This CDR3 spans 14 amino acids. The germline CDR1 and CDR2 sequences are ENHRY and SYGVKD. CDR3 loop: CAIGGWEVYQPQHF. Here the CDR3 DNA reads TGTGCCATCGGTGGATGGGAAGTCTATCAGCCCCAGCATTTT.

The gene calls are TRBV24-1 and TRBJ2-5; 7 bases line up with TRBD2. CDR3 size: 18 residues. Trimming at V came to 2 bases and at J to 8 bases, leaving 19 bases not matched to a gene. Germline CDR1 reads KGHDR; CDR2 reads SFDVKD. The CDR3 spells CATSDSASPGGRFETQYF. The CDR3 DNA sequence: TGTGCCACCAGTGATTCGGCCAGTCCGGGAGGCAGGTTTGAAACCCAGTACTTC.

The rearrangement uses TRBV2 and TRBJ2-7, with 8 bases matching TRBD2. The CDR3 is 15 residues long. The ends lost 1 base at V and 6 bases at J; junction bases unmatched: 8. Germline V gene lookup returns CDR1 SNHLY and CDR2 FYNNEI. This CDR3 reads CASSEEGLGGSEQYF. The CDR3 DNA follows: TGTGCCAGCAGTGAAGAGGGACTAGGTGGTTCCGAGCAGTACTTC.

The chain is built from TRBV5-1 and TRBJ1-4; possibly TRBD1 for D (5 bases). The CDR3 is 15 residues long. V lost 2 bases and J 7 bases, leaving 15 bases between the germline ends. CDR1 and CDR2 (germline): SGHRS, YFSETQ. CDR3 nucleotide sequence: TGCGCCAGCAGCTTTGGAGGGGCCGGGGGTGAAAAACTGTTTTTT. As protein: CASSFGGAGGEKLFF. The variable domain in full, with the rest retrieved from reference TRBV5-1 and TRBJ1-4, is KAGVTQTPRYLIKTRGQQVTLSCSPISGHRSVSWYQQTPGQGLQFLFEYFSETQRNKGNFPGRFSGRQFSNSRSEMNVSTLELGDSALYLCASSFGGAGGEKLFFGSGTQLSVL.

The chain is built from TRBV5-1 and TRBJ2-5; 7 bases agree with TRBD1. Trimming removed 4 bases from V and 3 bases from J; junction bases left unmatched: 3. CDR3 length equals 13 residues. CDR1 is SGHRS and CDR2 is YFSETQ in the germline V gene. The CDR3: CASSVTGEETQYF. Here the CDR3 DNA reads TGCGCCAGCAGCGTAACAGGGGAAGAGACCCAGTACTTC. Supplemented by reference TRBV5-1 and TRBJ2-5, the full variable domain reads KAGVTQTPRYLIKTRGQQVTLSCSPISGHRSVSWYQQTPGQGLQFLFEYFSETQRNKGNFPGRFSGRQFSNSRSEMNVSTLELGDSALYLCASSVTGEETQYFGPGTRLLVL.

This chain connects TRBV5-1 to TRBJ2-7; TRBD1 matches 9 bases. Germline trimming cut 4 bases from V and 4 bases from J; bases unmatched to any gene: 9. The germline gives CDR1 SGHRS, CDR2 YFSETQ. This CDR3 has 15 amino acids. As DNA, the CDR3 is TGCGCCAGCAGCATCAGGACAGGGGCAGGGTACGAGCAGTACTTC. This gives the protein CASSIRTGAGYEQYF.

CDR3 nucleotide sequence: TGTGCCAGCAGCACCAGGGGACGGCACGATTCGGGTTCACCCCTCCACTTT. This sequence encodes CASSTRGRHDSGSPLHF. The genes are TRBV9 and TRBJ1-6; tentatively, D is TRBD1 (6 bases). Trimming removed 4 bases from V and 9 bases from J, with 23 bases in between. Germline V gene data show CDR1 as SGDLS and CDR2 as YYNGEE. The CDR3 is 17 residues long.

The chain has TRBV3-1 (or the pseudogene TRBV3-2) and TRBJ2-7; D is undetermined. Germline assignment: CDR1 LGHDT and CDR2 YNNKEL (reference sequence). V was clipped by 1 base and J by 1 base, with 11 bases between them. This CDR3 is built from 15 residues. The chain's CDR3 is CASSQGPGPSYEQYF. CDR3 in DNA: TGTGCCAGCAGCCAAGGGCCGGGTCCTTCCTACGAGCAGTACTTC.

The chain employs TRBV6-2 or TRBV6-3 and TRBJ1-6; D unresolved. The CDR3 has 18 amino acids. Trimming cost V 0 bases and J 8 bases, with 20 bases left between them. CDR1 MNHEY and CDR2 SVGEGT come from the germline V gene. The CDR3 region has the DNA TGTGCCAGCAGTTACTCGAGCCGAAGAGCAGGAAGGGATTCACCCCTCCACTTT. Translated: CASSYSSRRAGRDSPLHF.

V usage is TRBV20-1 and J usage is TRBJ2-5; possible D gene TRBD1, 6 bases. Germline V gene lookup returns CDR1 DFQATT and CDR2 SNEGSKA (reference sequence). Trimming stripped 3 bases from V and 1 base from J, with 12 bases between. The length of the CDR3 is 14 residues. CDR3 nucleotides: TGCAGTGCTAGTCCCGGGACACTCCAAGAGACCCAGTACTTC. Its protein product is CSASPGTLQETQYF.

This sequence joins TRBV21-1 and TRBJ1-5; TRBD1 is taken as the D call from the table, unchecked against the DNA. TRBV21-1 counts as a pseudogene. The CDR3 runs to 14 residues. CDR3 sequence reads: CARATGPSNQPQHF. As DNA, the CDR3 is TGTGCCAGAGCGACAGGGCCCAGCAATCAGCCCCAGCATTTT.

The genes are TRBV7-3 and TRBJ1-2, with TRBD1 matching 11 bases. There are 15 residues in the CDR3. After removal of 2 bases from V and 7 bases from J, the junction contained 6 bases not matched to a gene. Germline-derived CDR1 and CDR2 are SGHTA and FQGTGA. CDR3 in DNA: TGTGCCAGCAGCTTATCAGGACAGGGGGCTTTTGGCTACACCTTC. Amino acid sequence: CASSLSGQGAFGYTF.

The rearrangement joins TRBV11-2 to TRBJ1-6, with D possibly TRBD1 on 5 matching bases. The V gene lost 5 bases and the J gene lost 8 bases, with 16 bases spanning the gap. The CDR3 loop spans 15 amino acids. Germline-derived CDR1 and CDR2 are SGHAT and FQNNGV. CDR3 protein: CASSPRALLDSPLHF. In DNA form, the CDR3 reads TGTGCCAGCAGCCCCAGGGCTCTTTTGGATTCACCCCTCCACTTT.

CDR3 bases: TGTGCCTGGACCCAGGGTACCGGGGAGCTGTTTTTT. It codes for CAWTQGTGELFF. The V and J genes are TRBV30 and TRBJ2-2, with D possibly being TRBD1 (5 bases). The CDR3 loop spans 12 amino acids. Germline loops: CDR1 GTSNPN, CDR2 SVGIG (reference sequence). Trimming stripped 4 bases from V and 5 bases from J, with 8 bases between.

The V call is TRBV5-1, the J call TRBJ1-4; the D gene is possibly TRBD1 (5 bases). CDR3 size: 15 residues. Germline V CDR1 and CDR2: SGHRS, YFSETQ. V lost 0 bases and J 7 bases, leaving 13 bases between the germline ends. The CDR3 reads CASSLDGTSAEKLFF. CDR3 coding DNA: TGCGCCAGCAGCTTGGATGGGACGAGCGCTGAAAAACTGTTTTTT.

This clone was counted only a few times. V is TRBV12-3 or TRBV12-4 and J is TRBJ1-5, with a tentative D call TRBD1 (5 bases). The V end was cut by 6 bases, the J end by 7 bases, with 10 bases between. The CDR3 covers 12 residues. The CDR3 DNA sequence: TGTGCCAGCAGATCAGGGTGGCAGCCCCAGCATTTT. Its translation is CASRSGWQPQHF.

The table lists this clone with a count of one. CDR3 nucleotide sequence: TGTGCCAGCAGCCAAGGGACTAGCGGGGGGGGTTGGCAGTTCTTC. Encoded protein: CASSQGTSGGGWQFF. The chain carries TRBV3-1 (or the pseudogene TRBV3-2) and TRBJ2-1, with 15 bases fitting TRBD2. V shed 1 base, J shed 12 bases, and the junction held 4 bases outside the gene matches. This CDR3 spans 15 amino acids. The V gene's germline CDR1 is LGHDT and CDR2 YNNKEL (reference sequence).

The chain uses TRBV11-2 and TRBJ2-1; D may match TRBD1 or TRBD2 (6 bases each). Germline V lookup: CDR1 SGHAT, CDR2 FQNNGV. Trimming left V 5 bases short and J 8 bases short, with 22 bases between. The CDR3 has 16 amino acids. CDR3 residues: CASSPLSRRGKYEQFF. Here the CDR3 DNA reads TGTGCCAGCAGCCCCCTATCACGGAGGGGGAAATATGAGCAGTTCTTC.

The chain joins TRBV5-1 to TRBJ2-5, with D possibly TRBD2 on 5 matching bases. This CDR3 has 15 residues. In germline, CDR1 is SGHRS, CDR2 YFSETQ. V lost 0 bases and J lost 4, with 13 bases in between. The CDR3 nucleotides read TGCGCCAGCAGCTTGGAAGGGAGCTGGGGAGAGACCCAGTACTTC. The encoded protein is CASSLEGSWGETQYF.

This clone was picked up many times. As DNA, the CDR3 is TGTGCCGCTTCATCCGGGACAGGGGACACCGGGGAGCTGTTTTTT. This sequence encodes CAASSGTGDTGELFF. The chain is built from TRBV6-4 and TRBJ2-2, with 10 bases fitting TRBD1. There are 15 residues in the CDR3. V shed 11 bases and J 3 bases; nucleotides not matched to a gene: 9. Germline V lookup: CDR1 MRHNA, CDR2 SNTAGT.

The chain has TRBV30 and TRBJ2-7; 15 bases fit TRBD2. Trimming removed 2 bases from V and 4 bases from J; junction bases left unmatched: 3. From germline, CDR1 is GTSNPN and CDR2 SVGIG (reference sequence). The CDR3 is 15 amino acids. The CDR3 is CAWSLGLAGGYEQYF. The CDR3, as DNA: TGTGCCTGGAGTCTGGGACTAGCGGGAGGTTACGAGCAGTACTTC.

This chain links TRBV7-9 with TRBJ1-2; D is undetermined. Germline V gene data show CDR1 as SEHNR and CDR2 as FQNEAQ (reference sequence). This CDR3 spans 13 amino acids. Trimming removed 1 base from V and 7 bases from J, with 10 bases in between. The CDR3 coding sequence is TGTGCCAGCAGCTTAGATCCCCTGGGTGGCTACACCTTC. Its protein is CASSLDPLGGYTF. Filled out from reference TRBV7-9 and TRBJ1-2, the complete variable domain reads DTGVSQNPRHKITKRGQNVTFRCDPISEHNRLYWYRQTLGQGPEFLTYFQNEAQLEKSRLLSDRFSAERPKGSFSTLEIQRTEQGDSAMYLCASSLDPLGGYTFGSGTRLTVV.

This chain joins TRBV19 and TRBJ2-7; TRBD2 matches 8 bases. From germline, CDR1 is LNHDA and CDR2 SQIVND (reference sequence). The V and J ends lost 5 bases and 7 bases, in that order; junction bases with no gene match: 16. This CDR3 region has 16 residues. Here the CDR3 DNA reads TGTGCCAGTAGTCCTCGACTAGCGCTCTCCCCGGGGGAGCAGTACTTC. It translates to CASSPRLALSPGEQYF. Complete variable domain (other parts from reference TRBV19 and TRBJ2-7): DGGITQSPKYLFRKEGQNVTLSCEQNLNHDAMYWYRQDPGQGLRLIYYSQIVNDFQKGDIAEGYSVSREKKESFPLTVTSAQKNPTAFYLCASSPRLALSPGEQYFGPGTRLTVT.

This chain connects TRBV19 to TRBJ2-7, with TRBD1 matching 8 bases. This CDR3 has 14 amino acids. The germline V gene encodes CDR1 LNHDA and CDR2 SQIVND (reference sequence). V was clipped by 4 bases and J by 2 bases; unmatched bases: 4. In nucleotides, the CDR3 is TGTGCCAGTAGTACGACAGGGGATCCCTACGAGCAGTACTTC. It codes for CASSTTGDPYEQYF. The full variable domain, its missing parts supplied by reference TRBV19 and TRBJ2-7, is DGGITQSPKYLFRKEGQNVTLSCEQNLNHDAMYWYRQDPGQGLRLIYYSQIVNDFQKGDIAEGYSVSREKKESFPLTVTSAQKNPTAFYLCASSTTGDPYEQYFGPGTRLTVT.

This clone has just one count. The rearrangement links TRBV14 to TRBJ2-1; D call uncertain. Germline-derived CDR1 and CDR2 are SGHDN and FVKESK. The CDR3 loop spans 11 amino acids. Trimming shortened V by 4 bases and J by 5 bases, and 3 bases separated the two germline ends. The DNA for the CDR3 is TGTGCCAGCAGCCCCCACAATGAGCAGTTCTTC. It codes for CASSPHNEQFF.

The chain joins TRBV10-3 to TRBJ1-1; weak D call: TRBD1 (6 bases). This CDR3 comprises 11 residues. The germline CDR1 and CDR2 sequences are ENHRY and SYGVKD. Trimming cost V 4 bases and J 10 bases, with 10 bases left between them. The CDR3 protein is CAISGGQLAFF. The CDR3 DNA reads as TGTGCCATCAGTGGGGGGCAGCTAGCTTTCTTT.

The chain uses TRBV11-2 and TRBJ1-5; unclear D gene. The CDR3 covers 14 residues. CDR1 is SGHAT and CDR2 is FQNNGV in the germline V gene. V was cut by 1 base and J by 0 bases, with 4 bases left in between. The DNA for the CDR3 is TGTGCCAGCAGCTTAGCCGTTAGCAATCAGCCCCAGCATTTT. It codes for CASSLAVSNQPQHF.